This TCR beta chain was retrieved from a study of PD-L1 blockade in urothelial cancer. Clones were sequenced by immunoSEQ multiplex PCR, and TCRdb holds only the in-frame ones, with some missing. The data contain tens of thousands of clones, 80% to 90% of them singletons. This clonotype was obtained from a man between 60 and 75 years old with urothelial cancer. Specimen: PBMCs, collected around atezolizumab (anti-PD-L1) treatment.

The CDR3 protein is CASSGIGGVGTEAFF. The CDR3 region has the DNA TGTGCCAGCAGCGGCATTGGGGGGGTCGGCACTGAAGCTTTCTTT. The V gene is TRBV9, the J gene TRBJ1-1; D possibly corresponds to TRBD1 (5 bases). The V gene's germline CDR1 is SGDLS and CDR2 YYNGEE. Trimming removed 3 bases from V and 4 bases from J, with 16 bases in between. The CDR3 is 15 amino acids.